Listed here are 26 T cell receptor beta chains from one sample, sequenced in a study of memory CD4+ T cells and cytomegalovirus serostatus. The sort gate was single viable CD3+CD4+CD8-CD45RO+ cells for memory CD4+ T cells. The method was immunoSEQ multiplex PCR; TCRdb's version includes in-frame clones alone and lacks a portion of them. This repertoire shows about 75,000 clones, roughly 80% found once; its top ten account for roughly 2.6%. Sample: memory CD4+ T cells from blood. The receptor set was obtained from an adult in good health and CMV-seropositive.

The chain couples TRBV5-5 to TRBJ2-3, with 12 bases fitting TRBD2. V trimming: 0 bases; J trimming: 4 bases; junction bases outside the gene matches: 12. The CDR3 contains 19 residues. The V gene's germline CDR1 is SGHKS and CDR2 YYEKEE (reference sequence). The CDR3 loop is CASSLAWLAGGPVADTQYF. The CDR3 DNA reads as TGTGCCAGCAGCTTGGCGTGGCTAGCGGGAGGGCCAGTCGCAGATACGCAGTATTTT.

This sequence joins TRBV25-1 and TRBJ1-2; 7 bases are shared with TRBD1. V trimming: 4 bases; J trimming: 3 bases; junction bases outside the gene matches: 5. The length of the CDR3 is 14 residues. Germline CDR1 MGHDK, CDR2 SYGVNS. The CDR3 bases are TGTGCCAGCAGTGGAACCACAGGGGACTATGGCTACACCTTC. Its protein is CASSGTTGDYGYTF.

This clone was recorded only once. The V gene is TRBV30, the J gene TRBJ1-2; D call uncertain. The CDR3 contains 13 residues. Germline values: CDR1 GTSNPN, CDR2 SVGIG (reference sequence). Trimming took off 0 bases at V and 1 base at J, with 6 bases between the two ends. For the CDR3, the DNA is TGTGCCTGGAGTGTAGAACTTAACTATGGCTACACCTTC. As protein: CAWSVELNYGYTF.

The chain carries TRBV6-6 and TRBJ2-7, with TRBD2 identical over 10 bases. The CDR3 totals 16 residues. The V gene's germline CDR1 is MNHNY and CDR2 SVGAGI (reference sequence). V shed 4 bases and J 6 bases; nucleotides not matched to a gene: 12. The CDR3 sequence is CASSSSGTSASGEQYV. As DNA, the CDR3 is TGTGCCAGCAGTTCATCCGGGACTAGCGCGTCTGGCGAGCAGTACGTC.

This chain uses TRBV5-6 with TRBJ2-1; 11 bases align to TRBD1. CDR1 SGHDT and CDR2 YYEEEE come from the germline V gene. The trim removed 3 bases at V and 3 bases at J, leaving 5 bases unmatched. The CDR3 covers 16 residues. CDR3: CASSSGTGGFYNEQFF. Here the CDR3 DNA reads TGTGCCAGCAGCTCCGGGACAGGGGGATTCTACAATGAGCAGTTCTTC.

This sequence joins TRBV15 and TRBJ1-2, with TRBD1 matching 7 bases. V shed 5 bases and J 5 bases; nucleotides not matched to a gene: 11. The germline gives CDR1 LNHNV, CDR2 YYDKDF (reference sequence). CDR3 length: 15 amino acids. The CDR3 reads CATSSGQERLYGYTF. In DNA form, the CDR3 reads TGTGCCACCAGCTCAGGACAGGAACGTCTGTATGGCTACACCTTC.

In DNA, the CDR3 is TGTGCCAGCAGCCCCCGACTAGCGGGAGGCCAAGAGACCCAGTACTTC. It specifies CASSPRLAGGQETQYF. The V and J genes are TRBV9 and TRBJ2-5; TRBD2 matches at 13 bases. CDR3 length equals 16 residues. The V segment lost 4 bases and the J segment 1 base; nucleotides outside the gene matches: 4. The germline V gene encodes CDR1 SGDLS and CDR2 YYNGEE. The full variable domain, completed using reference TRBV9 and TRBJ2-5, is DSGVTQTPKHLITATGQRVTLRCSPRSGDLSVYWYQQSLDQGLQFLIQYYNGEERAKGNILERFSAQQFPDLHSELNLSSLELGDSALYFCASSPRLAGGQETQYFGPGTRLLVL.

The chain recombines TRBV5-1 with TRBJ1-4; 7 nucleotides match TRBD1. Germline CDR1 SGHRS, CDR2 YFSETQ. The CDR3 is made up of 14 amino acids. The junction had 6 bases not matched to a gene; V was cut back by 2 bases and J by 8 bases. Here the CDR3 reads CASSFTGEGEKLFF. The CDR3, as DNA: TGCGCCAGCAGCTTTACAGGGGAAGGAGAAAAACTGTTTTTT.

This clone has a single count. The V and J genes are TRBV10-2 and TRBJ1-6, with 11 bases fitting TRBD1. Per the germline V gene, CDR1 is WSHSY and CDR2 is SAAADI. The ends lost 3 bases at V and 9 bases at J; junction bases unmatched: 10. The CDR3 contains 17 residues. In nucleotides, the CDR3 is TGCGCCAGCAGTGAAACCCTTCCCGGGACAGGGGGTTCACCCCTCCACTTT. Residues: CASSETLPGTGGSPLHF.

The chain couples TRBV11-2 to TRBJ1-1; D is perhaps TRBD1 (6 bases). CDR1 is SGHAT, CDR2 FQNNGV, per germline. The ends were cut back, 3 bases at V and 7 bases at J, with 15 bases in the middle. This CDR3 is 14 amino acids long. The CDR3 DNA follows: TGTGCCAGCAGCTTGGGGGGGGCGCAGGTTGAAGCTTTCTTT. This codes for CASSLGGAQVEAFF.

This chain connects TRBV5-1 to TRBJ2-1; D may be TRBD2 (5 bases). The CDR3 is 13 amino acids. Germline V gene sequence: CDR1 SGHRS, CDR2 YFSETQ. Trimming took 7 bases from V and 4 from J, leaving 12 bases between them. The CDR3 DNA sequence: TGCGCCAGCCGTGCTAGCCTTTACAATGAGCAGTTCTTC. This sequence encodes CASRASLYNEQFF.

This sequence joins TRBV6-6 and TRBJ1-2; no firm D call. The CDR3 extends over 16 amino acids. Trimming cost V 2 bases and J 2 bases, with 15 bases left between them. Germline values: CDR1 MNHNY, CDR2 SVGAGI (reference sequence). This chain's CDR3 is CASSYPRRGSNYGYTF. In DNA, the CDR3 is TGTGCCAGCAGTTACCCGCGGCGAGGGTCCAACTATGGCTACACCTTC.

The chain uses TRBV11-2 and TRBJ1-2, with 7 bases fitting TRBD1. Germline CDR1 reads SGHAT; CDR2 reads FQNNGV. The CDR3 runs 16 residues. Trimming took 2 bases from V and 2 from J; bases not matched to a gene: 8. The CDR3 bases are TGTGCCAGCAGCTTAAACTTCGGACAGGCAAACTATGGCTACACCTTC. Translation gives CASSLNFGQANYGYTF.

The J gene is TRBJ1-5, the V gene TRBV19; no clear D gene. V was trimmed by 5 bases and J by 7 bases, leaving 15 bases between them. Germline V lookup: CDR1 LNHDA, CDR2 SQIVND (reference sequence). This CDR3 has 14 amino acids. CDR3 loop: CASSGQTLIQPQHF. The CDR3 nucleotides read TGTGCCAGTAGTGGGCAGACTTTGATCCAGCCCCAGCATTTT.

This sequence joins TRBV29-1 and TRBJ1-1; tentatively, D is TRBD1 (6 bases). The CDR3 has 15 amino acids. The V end was cut by 7 bases, the J end by 1 base, with 19 bases between. Germline CDR1 is SQVTM and CDR2 is ANQGSEA. CDR3 in DNA: TGCAGCGAAGATAAATGCACAGGGAGGAACACTGAAGCTTTCTTT. As protein: CSEDKCTGRNTEAFF.

The rearrangement joins TRBV5-4 to TRBJ2-1; the D gene is possibly TRBD1 (5 bases). This CDR3 contains 13 residues. V was shortened by 2 bases and J by 9 bases, with 12 bases between the two germline ends. Germline values: CDR1 SGHNT, CDR2 YYREEE (reference sequence). The CDR3 reads CASSFARQPEQFF. DNA for the CDR3: TGTGCCAGCAGCTTCGCCCGACAGCCTGAGCAGTTCTTC.

This clone came up once. The CDR3 is CASSPDRDNQPQHF. For the CDR3, the DNA is TGTGCCAGCAGTCCCGACAGGGACAATCAGCCCCAGCATTTT. This chain joins TRBV27 and TRBJ1-5; 7 bases line up with TRBD1. Germline V gives CDR1 MNHEY, CDR2 SMNVEV (reference sequence). Germline trimming cut 5 bases from V and 3 bases from J; bases unmatched to any gene: 4. The CDR3 spans 14 residues.

This clone has just a few counts. This chain links TRBV7-2 with TRBJ2-7; 10 nucleotides align to TRBD2. Germline V gene lookup returns CDR1 SGHTA and CDR2 FQGNSA. The CDR3 loop spans 14 amino acids. V shed 5 bases, J shed 2 bases, and the junction held 3 bases outside the gene matches. CDR3 DNA: TGTGCCAGCAGCGTCACTAGCGGGGCCTACGAGCAGTACTTC. Translation: CASSVTSGAYEQYF.

This chain links TRBV28 with TRBJ1-2; 10 bases fit TRBD1. Germline CDR1 MDHEN, CDR2 SYDVKM. V trimming: 2 bases; J trimming: 7 bases; junction bases outside the gene matches: 4. The CDR3 is 14 residues long. In DNA, the CDR3 is TGTGCCAGCAGTTTAGGGACAGGGGTGTCTGGCTACACCTTC. Encoded protein: CASSLGTGVSGYTF.

The chain combines TRBV27 with TRBJ2-1, with 7 bases lining up with TRBD2. Losses at the gene ends were 1 base for V and 6 bases for J; bases not matched to a gene: 6. The CDR3 is 15 residues long. In germline, CDR1 is MNHEY, CDR2 SMNVEV (reference sequence). CDR3 sequence: CASSLYSGGGNEQFF. As DNA, the CDR3 is TGTGCCAGCAGTTTATATTCGGGAGGAGGCAATGAGCAGTTCTTC.

The CDR3 bases are TGTGCCAGTAGTATAGTTGTCCAGGGGAGAGGTGGCTACACCTTC. Protein sequence: CASSIVVQGRGGYTF. The chain links TRBV19 to TRBJ1-2, with D tentatively TRBD1 (6 bases). Germline-derived CDR1 and CDR2 are LNHDA and SQIVND (reference sequence). The CDR3 length is 15 residues. Trimming stripped 1 base from V and 7 bases from J, with 16 bases between.

The V and J genes are TRBV7-9 and TRBJ1-4; 10 bases line up with TRBD1. With 5 bases clipped from V and 8 bases from J, the junction kept 8 bases outside the gene matches. Germline V gene lookup returns CDR1 SEHNR and CDR2 FQNEAQ (reference sequence). The CDR3 runs 15 residues. The CDR3 reads CASSPWDRGKEKLFF. The CDR3 coding sequence is TGTGCCAGCAGCCCCTGGGACAGGGGAAAGGAAAAACTGTTTTTT.

The V and J genes are TRBV19 and TRBJ2-5, with D unresolved. CDR3 size: 14 residues. V lost 10 bases to trimming and J lost 2 bases, with 17 bases between them. Germline V gene data show CDR1 as LNHDA and CDR2 as SQIVND (reference sequence). CDR3 sequence (DNA): TGTGCCACCACACGCCCGGGTCTTCAAGAGACCCAGTACTTC. Its protein is CATTRPGLQETQYF.

The chain is built from TRBV2 and TRBJ1-5; the match to TRBD1 covers 8 bases. The CDR3 has 14 amino acids. The V and J ends lost 8 bases and 3 bases, in that order; junction bases with no gene match: 6. The germline V gene encodes CDR1 SNHLY and CDR2 FYNNEI. The CDR3 DNA sequence: TGTGCCAGCGGGGGGACAGGCCCCAATCAGCCCCAGCATTTT. Translation gives CASGGTGPNQPQHF. The variable domain in full, with the rest retrieved from reference TRBV2 and TRBJ1-5, is EPEVTQTPSHQVTQMGQEVILRCVPISNHLYFYWYRQILGQKVEFLVSFYNNEISEKSEIFDDQFSVERPDGSNFTLKIRSTKLEDSAMYFCASGGTGPNQPQHFGDGTRLSIL.

This chain links TRBV11-2 with TRBJ1-5, with no clear D. Germline values: CDR1 SGHAT, CDR2 FQNNGV. The CDR3 totals 15 residues. V dropped 1 base and J dropped 2 bases, with 9 bases sitting between them. Here the CDR3 DNA reads TGTGCCAGCAGCTTAGCAGGTACGGGCAATCAGCCCCAGCATTTT. Its protein product is CASSLAGTGNQPQHF.

The V gene is TRBV9, the J gene TRBJ2-1; D is tentatively TRBD1 or TRBD2 (5 bases each). Germline CDR1 and CDR2: SGDLS and YYNGEE. This CDR3 comprises 16 residues. Trimming pared 2 bases from V and 3 bases from J, leaving 15 bases between. The CDR3 region has the DNA TGTGCCAGCAGCGTCTCCGGGACCCTTAGCTACAATGAGCAGTTCTTC. It translates to CASSVSGTLSYNEQFF.